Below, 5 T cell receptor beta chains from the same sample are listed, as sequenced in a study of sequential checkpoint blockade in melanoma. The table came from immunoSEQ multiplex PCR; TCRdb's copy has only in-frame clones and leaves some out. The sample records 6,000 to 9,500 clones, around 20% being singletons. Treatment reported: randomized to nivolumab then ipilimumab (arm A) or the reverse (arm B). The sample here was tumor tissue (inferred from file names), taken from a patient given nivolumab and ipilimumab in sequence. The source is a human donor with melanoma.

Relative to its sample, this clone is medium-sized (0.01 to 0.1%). CDR3 sequence (DNA): TGTGCCAGCAGCCCCATTGCCTCTGGGGCCAACGTCCTGACTTTC. Its protein is CASSPIASGANVLTF. The chain is built from TRBV11-3 and TRBJ2-6; D is undetermined. This CDR3 comprises 15 residues. Germline V CDR1 and CDR2: SGHNT, YENEEA. The V end lost 5 bases, the J end lost 0 bases, and 8 bases lay between the germline ends. Together with reference TRBV11-3 and TRBJ2-6, the CDR3 gives the full variable domain: EAGVVQSPRYKIIEKKQPVAFWCNPISGHNTLYWYLQNLGQGPELLIRYENEEAVDDSQLPKDRFSAERLKGVDSTLKIQPAELGDSAVYLCASSPIASGANVLTFGAGSRLTVL.

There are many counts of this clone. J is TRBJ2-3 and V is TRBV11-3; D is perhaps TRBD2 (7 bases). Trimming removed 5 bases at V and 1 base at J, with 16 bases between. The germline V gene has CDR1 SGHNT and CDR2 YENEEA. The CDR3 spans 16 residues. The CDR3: CASSLGGRVRTDTQYF. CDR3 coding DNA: TGTGCCAGCAGCCTGGGGGGGCGGGTGCGCACAGATACGCAGTATTTT.

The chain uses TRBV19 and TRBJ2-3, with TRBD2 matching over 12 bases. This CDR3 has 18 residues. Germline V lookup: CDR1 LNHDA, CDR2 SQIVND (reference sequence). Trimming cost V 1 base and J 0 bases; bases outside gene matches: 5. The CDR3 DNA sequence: TGTGCCAGTAGTATAGCTAGCGGGAGGGGAGCTAGCACAGATACGCAGTATTTT. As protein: CASSIASGRGASTDTQYF.

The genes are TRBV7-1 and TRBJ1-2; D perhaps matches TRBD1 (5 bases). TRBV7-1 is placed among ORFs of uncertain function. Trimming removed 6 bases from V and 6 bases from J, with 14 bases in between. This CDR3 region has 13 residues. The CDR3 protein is CASRPGSRNGYTF. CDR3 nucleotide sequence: TGTGCCAGCAGGCCAGGGTCAAGAAATGGCTACACCTTC.

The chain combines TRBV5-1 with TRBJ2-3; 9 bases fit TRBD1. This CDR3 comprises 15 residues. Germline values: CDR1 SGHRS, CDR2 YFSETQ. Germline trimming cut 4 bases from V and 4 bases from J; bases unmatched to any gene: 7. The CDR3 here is CASSGRGQGPDTQYF. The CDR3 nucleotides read TGCGCCAGCAGCGGAAGGGGACAGGGCCCAGATACGCAGTATTTT.